This TCR beta chain was sequenced during a study of breast tumors, draining lymph nodes, adjacent tissues. This clonotype was observed many times. Its cognate antigen is unknown. The lymph nodes were axillary draining lymph nodes from breast cancer patients. This CDR3 contains 16 residues. CDR1 and CDR2 (germline): SNHLY, FYNNEI. Trimming at V came to 8 bases and at J to 3 bases, leaving 13 bases not matched to a gene. Notes on the study in general: Tumor TCR diversity was below lymph nodes but above nontumor tissue. Data fit most tumor T cells coming from lymph node, expanding in tumor. The lymph node origin of tumor T cells was framed as consistent with a hypothesis, not demonstrated.

TCRdb reprocessed the multiplex PCR reads with MiXCR, giving one entry per CDR3 protein. Counted here are 150,000 to 200,000 distinct CDR3 sequences, around a third occurring once; the ten biggest clones make up around 4.1%. The chain joins TRBV2 to TRBJ2-1; 7 bases line up with TRBD1. The receptor's source is a female donor with breast cancer. Some clones in this sample may be carry-over from other donors' samples. The specimen sequenced was axillary lymph node tissue. CDR3 nucleotides: TGTGCCAGCCTCCCTAACAGGGGACATTACTACAATGAGCAGTTCTTC. Translating gives CASLPNRGHYYNEQFF.